This T cell receptor beta chain originates from a study of T cell responses to AZD1222 COVID-19 vaccine. Study summary: Analyses pooled second doses at about 4 or about 12 weeks. Study-wide findings and caveats: Reportedly, nearly half the spike-specific TCRs target unmutated variant regions.

The method was immunoSEQ multiplex PCR; TCRdb's version includes in-frame clones alone and lacks a portion of them. Among some 170,000 clones listed, about 88% were seen once. The CDR3 is made up of 12 amino acids. Germline V gene lookup returns CDR1 SGHVS and CDR2 FQNEAQ. Concerning this clone itself: Its antigen is undetermined.

Material: peripheral blood, obtained on day 0 of AZD1222 vaccination. The sequence was collected from an adult in good health. The V gene is TRBV7-8, the J gene TRBJ2-7, with D uncertain. The CDR3, as DNA: TGTGCCAGCAGCTTCCCCGCCGACATCCCGAACGTC. Protein sequence: CASSFPADIPNV.